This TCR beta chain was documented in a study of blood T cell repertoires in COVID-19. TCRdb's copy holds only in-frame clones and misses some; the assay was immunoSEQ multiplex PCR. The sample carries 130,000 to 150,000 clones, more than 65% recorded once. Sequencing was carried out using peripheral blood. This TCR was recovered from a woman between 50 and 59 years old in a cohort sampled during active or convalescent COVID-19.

The CDR3 loop is CATRGRSYNSPLHF. CDR3 DNA sequence: TGTGCCACAAGAGGGAGGTCCTATAATTCACCCCTCCACTTT. The V and J genes are TRBV2 and TRBJ1-6, with unresolved D. The CDR3 covers 14 residues. V was cut by 10 bases and J by 1 base, with 11 bases left in between. CDR1 SNHLY and CDR2 FYNNEI come from the germline V gene.